These T cell receptor beta chains were read from a single sample in a study of human T cells and chemical hapten exposure. TCRdb ran MiXCR on the RACE reads and lists one entry per CDR3 protein. The sample contains about 80,000 distinct CDR3 sequences, around 15% of which appear only once. The specimen was whole blood, collected in connection with sensitization to the hapten diphenylcyclopropenone (DPC). These receptors all stem from a woman in her forties or fifties with alopecia areata. Some clones in this sample may be carry-over from other donors' samples. The CDR3 runs from the conserved cysteine through the conserved F or W. D genes are given only for firm matches. Part of the rows lack a size; the others show once, few, many or a class for expanded clones.

D	J	size	V	CDR3	DNA
TRBD2	TRBJ2-1	NA	TRBV6-5	CASNRAGESYNEQFF	TGTGCCAGCAATCGAGCGGGAGAATCCTACAATGAGCAGTTCTTC
TRBD1	TRBJ2-1	NA	TRBV28	CASTSFRDSSSYNEQFF	TGTGCCAGCACTTCATTCCGGGACAGCTCGTCCTACAATGAGCAGTTCTTC
NA	TRBJ1-5	many	TRBV6-2/TRBV6-3	CASSRSQNNQPQHF	TGTGCCAGCAGTAGGAGTCAGAACAATCAGCCCCAGCATTTT
TRBD2	TRBJ2-1	few	TRBV28	CASRPTSGRSREQFF	TGTGCCAGCAGACCCACTAGCGGGAGAAGCCGGGAGCAGTTCTTC
NA	TRBJ1-1	many	TRBV5-6	CASSLFAKNTEAFF	TGTGCCAGCAGCTTGTTTGCGAAGAACACTGAAGCTTTCTTT
NA	TRBJ2-7	NA	TRBV21-1	CASNPTGAWVEQYF	TGTGCCAGCAACCCAACAGGGGCCTGGGTCGAGCAGTACTTC
TRBD1	TRBJ1-6	NA	TRBV20-1	CSASVHTGGDSSPLHF	TGCAGTGCTAGCGTACATACAGGGGGCGATTCTTCACCCCTCCACTTT
NA	TRBJ2-7	NA	TRBV14	CASSGYFEQYF	TGTGCCAGCAGCGGGTACTTCGAGCAGTACTTC
NA	TRBJ2-5	NA	TRBV28	CASSGETQYF	TGTGCCAGCAGTGGAGAGACCCAGTACTTC
TRBD1	TRBJ2-7	NA	TRBV19	CASTGTGSPSSAF	TGTGCCTCGACCGGGACAGGGTCCCCGAGTTCGGCCTTC
NA	TRBJ2-3	NA	TRBV11-2	CASSRDLDSTDTQYF	TGTGCCAGCAGCCGCGACCTAGATAGCACAGATACGCAGTATTTT
NA	TRBJ2-3	NA	TRBV30	CAWSRSSRGYTQYF	TGTGCCTGGAGTCGAAGCTCCAGGGGCTATACGCAGTATTTT
NA	TRBJ2-5	few	TRBV20-1	CSATFPTGSETQYF	TGCAGTGCTACGTTTCCAACTGGGAGTGAGACCCAGTACTTC
TRBD2	TRBJ2-3	NA	TRBV7-2	CASSTRTSITRPDTQYF	TGTGCCAGCAGCACCCGGACTAGCATAACGAGGCCAGATACGCAGTATTTT
TRBD2	TRBJ2-1	NA	TRBV4-3	CASSQEGGGYNEQFF	TGCGCCAGCAGCCAAGAAGGCGGGGGGTACAATGAGCAGTTCTTC
TRBD2	TRBJ2-1	many	TRBV20-1	CSAPRGYSYNEQFF	TGCAGTGCCCCGCGGGGGTACTCCTACAATGAGCAGTTCTTC
NA	TRBJ1-2	many	TRBV10-2	CASSGNPGYYGYTF	TGCGCCAGCAGTGGGAACCCCGGCTACTATGGCTACACCTTC
TRBD1	TRBJ2-1	many	TRBV5-1	CASSLPTGTGINEQFF	TGCGCCAGCAGCTTACCTACCGGGACAGGGATTAATGAGCAGTTCTTC
NA	TRBJ2-7	NA	TRBV14	CASSQDGGYEQYF	TGTGCCAGCAGCCAAGATGGGGGTTACGAGCAGTACTTC
TRBD2	TRBJ2-1	few	TRBV20-1	CSARNGGRATNEQFF	TGCAGTGCTAGAAATGGCGGGAGGGCCACGAATGAGCAGTTCTTC
NA	TRBJ1-2	NA	TRBV14	CASSQERVRYTF	TGTGCCAGCAGCCAAGAGCGGGTTCGCTACACCTTC
TRBD2	TRBJ2-7	few	TRBV9	CASSVGRGGRKQYF	TGTGCCAGCAGCGTAGGTCGCGGGGGGAGGAAGCAGTACTTC
NA	TRBJ2-5	NA	TRBV11-3	CASSKTVQETQYF	TGTGCCAGCAGCAAGACAGTTCAAGAGACCCAGTACTTC
NA	TRBJ1-1	many	TRBV29-1	CSVEDKQGRGLAFF	TGCAGCGTTGAAGACAAACAGGGACGTGGGTTAGCTTTCTTT